This TCR beta chain came from a study of blood T cell repertoires in COVID-19. Study information: T cells, B-cell-depleted T cells, or PBMCs supplied cDNA or gDNA.

Under the authors' procedure: Amplification of reference gene primers provided the estimated nucleated cell counts. The table came from immunoSEQ multiplex PCR; TCRdb's copy has only in-frame clones and leaves some out. V and J calls plus clone size are reproduced from that table; the DNA served to infer D and trimming. The sample holds around 450,000 clones, around nine tenths seen once. The germline CDR1 and CDR2 sequences are SNHLY and FYNNEI. The CDR3 spans 14 residues. Between the trimmed V and J ends, which lost 2 bases and 1 base, there was a span of 9 bases. V usage is TRBV2 and J usage is TRBJ2-7; D ambiguous. Specimen: peripheral blood. The TCR was taken from a woman aged 25 to 39 with acute or convalescent COVID-19. DNA of the CDR3: TGTGCCAGCAGTGAAATCGCGGCGTCCTACGAGCAGTACTTC. Its translation: CASSEIAASYEQYF.